Listed here are 31 T cell receptor beta chains from one sample, sequenced in a study of blood T cell repertoires in COVID-19 (dated by TCRdb to between 2020 and 2021). The library was built by means of the immunoSEQ multiplex PCR assay. In its TCRdb copy, this immuneACCESS table keeps in-frame sequences only and misses some clones. Where compared with another copy, unresolved V genes explain less than half of these, and the others have no known cause. Within this sample are 30,000 to 40,000 clones, with about 89% of them counted one time only. Clones ranked in the top ten supply roughly an eighth of the sample. The sequenced sample consisted of peripheral blood. The receptor source for this set is a man between 65 and 80 years old with active COVID-19.

The rearrangement links TRBV6-5 to TRBJ2-1, with D possibly matching TRBD2 (6 bases). The CDR3 is 13 residues long. Germline values: CDR1 MNHEY, CDR2 SVGAGI. Trimming removed 8 bases from V and 10 bases from J, with 18 bases in between. DNA of the CDR3: TGTGCCAGCCTCGCCGAGCTAGCGCCCGAGCAGTTCTTC. This translates into CASLAELAPEQFF.

The rearrangement uses TRBV30 and TRBJ2-7, with TRBD2 identical over 14 bases. Germline V lookup: CDR1 GTSNPN, CDR2 SVGIG (reference sequence). Losses at the gene ends were 3 bases for V and 4 bases for J; bases not matched to a gene: 2. There are 14 residues in the CDR3. This CDR3 reads CAWSGTSGRYEQYF. The CDR3 DNA follows: TGTGCCTGGAGCGGGACTAGCGGGAGATACGAGCAGTACTTC.

The gene calls are TRBV7-6 and TRBJ2-2; D uncertain. The CDR3 length is 15 residues. Germline values: CDR1 SGHVS, CDR2 FNYEAQ. Between the trimmed V and J ends, which lost 8 bases and 4 bases, there was a span of 17 bases. The CDR3 spells CASRRPELGTGELFF. CDR3 nucleotides: TGTGCCAGCCGGAGACCCGAACTGGGCACCGGGGAGCTGTTTTTT.

The gene calls are TRBV5-1 and TRBJ2-6, with D possibly matching TRBD1 (6 bases). The germline V gene has CDR1 SGHRS and CDR2 YFSETQ. This CDR3 comprises 16 residues. The V end lost 7 bases, the J end lost 0 bases, and 14 bases lay between the germline ends. In DNA form, the CDR3 reads TGCGCCAGCGCCCCGGGACACGACTCTGGGGCCAACGTCCTGACTTTC. Its translation: CASAPGHDSGANVLTF.

The CDR3 coding sequence is TGTGCCAGCAGCAGACCCGGGATGGGAGCCTACAATGAGCAGTTCTTC. Translating gives CASSRPGMGAYNEQFF. The rearrangement links TRBV28 to TRBJ2-1; perhaps TRBD2 as D (5 bases). The V end lost 6 bases, the J end lost 2 bases, and 17 bases lay between the germline ends. Germline V gene sequence: CDR1 MDHEN, CDR2 SYDVKM. CDR3 length: 16 amino acids.

V usage is TRBV15 and J usage is TRBJ2-1; D is unclear. V was trimmed by 0 bases and J by 0 bases, leaving 9 bases between them. In germline, CDR1 is LNHNV, CDR2 YYDKDF (reference sequence). This CDR3 region has 16 residues. CDR3 region: CATSRDRGDSYNEQFF. CDR3 nucleotides: TGTGCCACCAGCAGAGATAGAGGTGACTCCTACAATGAGCAGTTCTTC.

The chain recombines TRBV4-3 with TRBJ1-5, with 7 nucleotides matching TRBD1. V gave up 1 base and J gave up 6 bases; unmatched junction bases: 6. The CDR3 contains 15 residues. CDR1 is LGHNA and CDR2 is YSLEER in the germline V gene. Here the CDR3 DNA reads TGCGCCAGCAGCCAAGTATACAGGGGAATTCAGCCCCAGCATTTT. As protein: CASSQVYRGIQPQHF.

The CDR3 nucleotides read TGCGCCAGCAGCTGGGGGACACCGAACACTGAAGCTTTCTTT. Its protein product is CASSWGTPNTEAFF. This chain connects TRBV5-1 to TRBJ1-1; D possibly corresponds to TRBD1 (6 bases). Germline-derived CDR1 and CDR2 are SGHRS and YFSETQ. V was pared by 3 bases and J by 1 base, with 10 bases between. The CDR3 extends over 14 amino acids.

This chain joins TRBV6-2 or TRBV6-3 and TRBJ1-6; D not certain. Trimming removed 6 bases from V and 7 bases from J, with 10 bases in between. Germline CDR1 reads MNHEY; CDR2 reads SVGEGT. This CDR3 has 13 amino acids. This CDR3 is CASSADRNSPLHF. CDR3 in DNA: TGTGCCAGCAGCGCGGATCGGAATTCACCCCTCCACTTT.

This clone was counted between two and nine times. The V gene is TRBV3-1 (or the pseudogene TRBV3-2), the J gene TRBJ2-7; a weak D match, TRBD1 (5 bases). The V gene lost 1 base and the J gene lost 1 base, with 5 bases spanning the gap. CDR1 is LGHDT and CDR2 is YNNKEL in the germline V gene (reference sequence). CDR3 length equals 13 residues. In nucleotides, the CDR3 is TGTGCCAGCAGCCAAGGACAGTCCTACGAGCAGTACTTC. Translating it yields CASSQGQSYEQYF.

This rearrangement joins TRBV6-1 to TRBJ1-3, with no clear D. V lost 2 bases, J lost 0 bases, and 11 bases lay in between. CDR3 length: 16 residues. The germline V gene has CDR1 MNHNS and CDR2 SASEGT. The CDR3 nucleotides are TGTGCCAGCAGTGAACGGGAGGCGGCCTCTGGAAACACCATATATTTT. This sequence encodes CASSEREAASGNTIYF.

In DNA, the CDR3 is TGTGCCAGCTCACCAGACAGGAGCTCTGGAAACACCATATATTTT. Amino acid sequence: CASSPDRSSGNTIYF. The chain recombines TRBV18 with TRBJ1-3, with D perhaps TRBD1 (6 bases). Trimming removed 2 bases from V and 0 bases from J, with 8 bases in between. The CDR3 extends over 15 amino acids. CDR1 and CDR2 (germline): KGHSH, LQKENI.

J is TRBJ2-1 and V is TRBV6-5, with TRBD2 matching over 7 bases. Germline V gives CDR1 MNHEY, CDR2 SVGAGI. The trim removed 2 bases at V and 0 bases at J, leaving 1 base unmatched. This CDR3 spans 15 amino acids. The CDR3 bases are TGTGCCAGCAGTTACGGCGGGAGCTCCTACAATGAGCAGTTCTTC. It yields the protein CASSYGGSSYNEQFF.

CDR3 in amino acids: CASSVGASGSLAETQYF. CDR3 DNA sequence: TGTGCCAGCAGCGTAGGAGCTAGCGGGAGTTTAGCTGAGACCCAGTACTTC. This chain joins TRBV9 and TRBJ2-5; 10 bases are shared with TRBD2. The length of the CDR3 is 17 residues. Germline CDR1 SGDLS, CDR2 YYNGEE. Trimming removed 0 bases from V and 5 bases from J; junction bases left unmatched: 10.

The V and J genes are TRBV6-1 and TRBJ2-1; weak D call: TRBD2 (6 bases). The CDR3 runs to 14 residues. V lost 0 bases to trimming and J lost 4 bases, with 7 bases between them. Germline CDR1 is MNHNS and CDR2 is SASEGT. CDR3 sequence: CASSEAGGYNEQFF. CDR3 DNA sequence: TGTGCCAGCAGTGAAGCGGGAGGTTACAATGAGCAGTTCTTC.

The chain is built from TRBV7-2 and TRBJ2-1, with a weak D call TRBD1 (6 bases). Germline loops: CDR1 SGHTA, CDR2 FQGNSA. The V end lost 10 bases, the J end lost 13 bases, and 14 bases lay between the germline ends. This CDR3 is 10 amino acids long. The CDR3 DNA reads as TGTGCCACCCAAGGGGGAATACAGTTCTTC. Its protein is CATQGGIQFF.

The chain couples TRBV9 to TRBJ1-3, with 9 nucleotides matching TRBD1. CDR1 is SGDLS and CDR2 is YYNGEE in the germline V gene. The V segment lost 4 bases and the J segment 4 bases; nucleotides outside the gene matches: 3. This CDR3 is built from 14 residues. The CDR3 nucleotides read TGTGCCAGCAGCTCGACAGGGGGGGGAAACACCATATATTTT. Its translation: CASSSTGGGNTIYF.

V is TRBV19 and J is TRBJ1-5, with a possible D match to TRBD1 (5 bases). This CDR3 is built from 16 residues. V was shortened by 5 bases and J by 0 bases, with 14 bases between the two germline ends. Germline CDR1 and CDR2: LNHDA and SQIVND (reference sequence). In DNA form, the CDR3 reads TGTGCCAGTAGTCCTAGGACGGGGGGTAGCAATCAGCCCCAGCATTTT. Protein: CASSPRTGGSNQPQHF. Together with reference TRBV19 and TRBJ1-5, the CDR3 gives the full variable domain: DGGITQSPKYLFRKEGQNVTLSCEQNLNHDAMYWYRQDPGQGLRLIYYSQIVNDFQKGDIAEGYSVSREKKESFPLTVTSAQKNPTAFYLCASSPRTGGSNQPQHFGDGTRLSIL.

The rearrangement joins TRBV11-2 to TRBJ2-2; D remains unclear. The length of the CDR3 is 13 residues. Looked up from germline, CDR1 is SGHAT and CDR2 is FQNNGV. Deletions cut 5 bases from V and 4 bases from J, with 8 bases between. CDR3 sequence: CASSSQVTGELFF. The CDR3 DNA is TGTGCCAGCAGCAGCCAAGTCACCGGGGAGCTGTTTTTT.

This chain joins TRBV7-2 and TRBJ2-2; D may be TRBD1 (5 bases). The germline CDR1 and CDR2 sequences are SGHTA and FQGNSA. The CDR3 runs to 14 residues. Trimming cost V 6 bases and J 5 bases, with 13 bases left between them. Here the CDR3 reads CASRPDSLTGELFF. CDR3 DNA sequence: TGTGCCAGCAGACCCGACAGTCTAACCGGGGAGCTGTTTTTT.

As regards this clone: Its ends do not fully match the called genes, so a read error is possible. CDR3: CASSVAGVLFSSEQYF. In DNA form, the CDR3 reads TGCGCCAGCAGCGTAGCGGGGGTCCTCTTCTCCTCCGAGCAGTACTTC. The chain joins TRBV5-1 to TRBJ2-7, with 9 bases fitting TRBD2. The germline V gene encodes CDR1 SGHRS and CDR2 YFSETQ. The CDR3 runs 16 residues.

J is TRBJ2-2 and V is TRBV4-3, with 9 bases identical to TRBD1. Trimming took 1 base from V and 8 from J; bases not matched to a gene: 11. Germline-derived CDR1 and CDR2 are LGHNA and YSLEER. The CDR3 totals 17 residues. CDR3 nucleotides: TGCGCCAGCAGCCAAGGGGGACAGGGATCTTTATGGGGGGAGCTGTTTTTT. Translation: CASSQGGQGSLWGELFF.

This sequence joins TRBV27 and TRBJ2-1; TRBD2 is a possible D gene (6 bases). The CDR3 totals 14 residues. Germline loops: CDR1 MNHEY, CDR2 SMNVEV (reference sequence). Trimming removed 3 bases from V and 14 bases from J, with 20 bases in between. CDR3 loop: CASSFSMGGQSKFF. As DNA, the CDR3 is TGTGCCAGCAGTTTTAGTATGGGGGGTCAAAGTAAGTTCTTC.

This chain links TRBV7-9 with TRBJ2-5, with 7 bases that match TRBD2. V gave up 5 bases and J gave up 2 bases; unmatched junction bases: 8. Germline V gene data show CDR1 as SEHNR and CDR2 as FQNEAQ (reference sequence). The CDR3 is 15 residues long. CDR3 loop: CASSLGTTLQETQYF. CDR3 coding DNA: TGTGCCAGCAGCCTGGGGACTACTCTTCAAGAGACCCAGTACTTC.

This clone was seen just once. The chain carries TRBV2 and TRBJ1-1; possible D gene TRBD1, 6 bases. Trimming pared 6 bases from V and 1 base from J, leaving 9 bases between. The germline V gene has CDR1 SNHLY and CDR2 FYNNEI. The CDR3 has 13 amino acids. CDR3 sequence (DNA): TGTGCCAGCAGAGCGGACAGGAACACTGAAGCTTTCTTT. Residues: CASRADRNTEAFF.

The chain employs TRBV6-2 or TRBV6-3 and TRBJ2-3, with 8 bases lining up with TRBD2. The trim removed 2 bases at V and 6 bases at J, leaving 16 bases unmatched. Germline V gives CDR1 MNHEY, CDR2 SVGEGT. This CDR3 has 18 residues. The CDR3 protein is CASSYPIGKRERPDTQYF. CDR3 bases: TGTGCCAGCAGTTACCCGATTGGGAAGCGGGAGCGACCCGATACGCAGTATTTT.

This clone showed up just once. The chain has TRBV18 and TRBJ1-4, with D tentatively TRBD1 (5 bases). Per the germline V gene, CDR1 is KGHSH and CDR2 is LQKENI. This CDR3 is built from 12 residues. V shed 3 bases and J shed 14 bases, with 13 bases lying between them. DNA of the CDR3: TGTGCCAGCTCACCTACCGGGACTATCCTGTTTTTT. Translating gives CASSPTGTILFF.

The chain uses TRBV5-1 and TRBJ2-3, with D possibly matching TRBD2 (5 bases). The CDR3 length is 16 residues. Germline V gene data show CDR1 as SGHRS and CDR2 as YFSETQ. Trimming removed 0 bases from V and 0 bases from J, with 11 bases in between. The CDR3 here is CASSLGSGTSTDTQYF. CDR3 nucleotides: TGCGCCAGCAGCTTGGGAAGCGGTACTAGCACAGATACGCAGTATTTT.

The chain uses TRBV29-1 and TRBJ2-3; unclear D gene. Germline CDR1 is SQVTM and CDR2 is ANQGSEA. The germline V and J ends were trimmed by 3 bases and 6 bases, with 10 bases remaining between them. The CDR3 consists of 12 residues. The CDR3 region has the DNA TGCAGCGTTGACCGACTTGGGGATACGCAGTATTTT. Amino acids: CSVDRLGDTQYF.

The chain links TRBV7-9 to TRBJ1-3, with D unclear. Trimming removed 5 bases from V and 8 bases from J, with 13 bases in between. Germline CDR1 and CDR2: SEHNR and FQNEAQ (reference sequence). The CDR3 is 13 amino acids. The CDR3 DNA is TGTGCCAGCAGCCCTCCCGGGAGCGACACCATATATTTT. It encodes CASSPPGSDTIYF.

The chain recombines TRBV5-1 with TRBJ2-5; TRBD1 matches at 8 bases. Looked up from germline, CDR1 is SGHRS and CDR2 is YFSETQ. The V segment lost 5 bases and the J segment 2 bases; nucleotides outside the gene matches: 11. This CDR3 region has 16 residues. CDR3 protein: CASRHTPGQVQETQYF. In nucleotides, the CDR3 is TGCGCCAGCAGGCACACACCGGGACAGGTGCAAGAGACCCAGTACTTC.